This TCR beta chain was profiled in a study of shared clonotypes between healthy human individuals. Study conclusions and caveats: Only a few donors were included, so the genetic and exposure-history diversity represented was limited. Clonotypes that were shared across four donors made up around 5% of naive CD4 clonotypes.

Naive-designated CD8 cells lacked CD45RO, were positively enriched for CCR7, and omitted terminally differentiated effector memory CD45RA+ cells. Each of the donors was a healthy adult who was HIV-negative and had not had a recent acute infection or vaccination. Donors, without exception, were Caucasian adults residing in Nashville, Tennessee. As concerns this clone: Its target is not known.

Only in-frame clones appear in the TCRdb table, and some are missing; sequencing was by immunoSEQ multiplex PCR. This sample has fewer than 850,000 clones; roughly 96% occur once, and the top ten carry over 0.2%. The germline V gene encodes CDR1 SGHAT and CDR2 FQNNGV. Trimming shortened V by 1 base and J by 1 base, and 11 bases separated the two germline ends. The CDR3 has 15 amino acids. Sequencing used naive CD8+ T cells sorted from blood. This clonotype was sampled from a man aged 25-40 years in good health. The chain couples TRBV11-2 to TRBJ2-7, with D possibly matching TRBD2 (5 bases). The CDR3 loop reads CASSLGNGGSYEQYF. CDR3 DNA sequence: TGTGCCAGCAGCTTAGGCAATGGAGGTTCCTACGAGCAGTACTTC.